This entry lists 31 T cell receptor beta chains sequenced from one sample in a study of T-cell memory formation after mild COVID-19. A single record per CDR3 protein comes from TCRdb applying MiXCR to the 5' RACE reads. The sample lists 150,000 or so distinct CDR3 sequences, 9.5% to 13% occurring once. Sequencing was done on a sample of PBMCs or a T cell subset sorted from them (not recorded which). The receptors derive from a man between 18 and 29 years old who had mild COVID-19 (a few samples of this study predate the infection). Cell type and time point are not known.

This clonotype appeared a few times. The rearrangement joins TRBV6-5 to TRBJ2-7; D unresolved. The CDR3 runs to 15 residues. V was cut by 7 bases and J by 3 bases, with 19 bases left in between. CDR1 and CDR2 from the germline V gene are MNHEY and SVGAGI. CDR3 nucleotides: TGTGCCAGCACTCTTATGACCGGGTCCCTCTACGAGCAGTACTTC. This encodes CASTLMTGSLYEQYF.

CDR3 residues: CASSQRSGVPDTQYF. CDR3 DNA: TGTGCCAGCAGCCAAAGGAGCGGGGTCCCTGATACGCAGTATTTT. The chain links TRBV4-2 to TRBJ2-3; 7 bases align to TRBD2. In germline, CDR1 is LGHNA, CDR2 YNFKEQ. The CDR3 consists of 15 residues. Losses at the gene ends were 2 bases for V and 6 bases for J; bases not matched to a gene: 8.

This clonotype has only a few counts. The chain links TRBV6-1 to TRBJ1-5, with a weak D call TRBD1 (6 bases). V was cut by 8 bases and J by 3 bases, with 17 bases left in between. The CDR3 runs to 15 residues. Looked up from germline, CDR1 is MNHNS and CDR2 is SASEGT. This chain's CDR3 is CASSRGGWSNQPQHF. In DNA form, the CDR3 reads TGTGCCAGCTCAAGGGGGGGGTGGTCCAATCAGCCCCAGCATTTT.

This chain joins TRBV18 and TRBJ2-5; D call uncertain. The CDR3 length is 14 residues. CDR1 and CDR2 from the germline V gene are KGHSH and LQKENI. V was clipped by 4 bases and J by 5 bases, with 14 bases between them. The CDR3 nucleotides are TGTGCCAGCTCACGTACGGTGGTAGGGGAGACCCAGTACTTC. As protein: CASSRTVVGETQYF.

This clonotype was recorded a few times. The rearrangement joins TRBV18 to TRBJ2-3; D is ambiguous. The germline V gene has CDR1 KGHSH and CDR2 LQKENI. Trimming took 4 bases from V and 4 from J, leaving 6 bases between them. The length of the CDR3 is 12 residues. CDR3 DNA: TGTGCCAGCTCACGTGAAGCAGATACGCAGTATTTT. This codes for CASSREADTQYF.

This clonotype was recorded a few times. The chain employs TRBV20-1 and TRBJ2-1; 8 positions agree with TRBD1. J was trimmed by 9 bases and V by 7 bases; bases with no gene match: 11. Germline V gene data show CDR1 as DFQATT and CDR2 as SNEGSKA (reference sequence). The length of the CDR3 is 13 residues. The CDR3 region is CSVPRTGSFEQFF. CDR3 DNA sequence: TGCAGTGTCCCGCGGACAGGGAGTTTTGAGCAGTTCTTC.

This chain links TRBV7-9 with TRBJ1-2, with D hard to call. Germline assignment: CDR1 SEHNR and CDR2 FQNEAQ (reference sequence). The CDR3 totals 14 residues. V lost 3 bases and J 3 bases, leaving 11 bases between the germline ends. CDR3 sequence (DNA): TGTGCCAGCAGCTTTTTTCCCGTGGACTATGGCTACACCTTC. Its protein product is CASSFFPVDYGYTF.

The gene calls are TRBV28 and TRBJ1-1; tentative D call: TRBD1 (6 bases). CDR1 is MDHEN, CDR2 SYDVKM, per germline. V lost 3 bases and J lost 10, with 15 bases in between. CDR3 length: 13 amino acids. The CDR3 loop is CASSFQQGNGAFF. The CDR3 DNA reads TGTGCCAGCAGTTTTCAACAGGGTAATGGAGCTTTCTTT.

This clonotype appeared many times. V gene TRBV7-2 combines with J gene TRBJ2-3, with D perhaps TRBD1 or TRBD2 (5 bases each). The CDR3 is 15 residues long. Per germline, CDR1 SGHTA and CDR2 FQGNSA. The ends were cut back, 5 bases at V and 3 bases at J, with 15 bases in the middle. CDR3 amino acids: CASSILGTATDTQYF. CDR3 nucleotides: TGTGCCAGCAGCATCTTAGGGACGGCAACAGATACGCAGTATTTT.

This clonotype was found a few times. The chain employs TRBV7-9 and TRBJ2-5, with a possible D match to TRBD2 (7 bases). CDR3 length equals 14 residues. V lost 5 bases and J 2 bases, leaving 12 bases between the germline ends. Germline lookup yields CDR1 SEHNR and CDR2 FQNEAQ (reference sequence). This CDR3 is CASSRGGRQETQYF. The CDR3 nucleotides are TGTGCCAGCAGCCGCGGGGGCCGTCAAGAGACCCAGTACTTC.

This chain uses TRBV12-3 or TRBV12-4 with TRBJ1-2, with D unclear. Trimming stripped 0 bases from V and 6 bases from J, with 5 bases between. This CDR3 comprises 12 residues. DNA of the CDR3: TGTGCCAGCAGTTTAGCCGGGAATGGCTACACCTTC. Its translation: CASSLAGNGYTF.

CDR3 DNA sequence: TGCAGTGCTAGATTCAACTCCGGAGACGGCTACACCTTC. Protein product: CSARFNSGDGYTF. This rearrangement joins TRBV20-1 to TRBJ1-2; the D is unclear. Trimming left V 2 bases short and J 8 bases short, with 15 bases between. CDR1 and CDR2 from the germline V gene are DFQATT and SNEGSKA (reference sequence). The CDR3 contains 13 residues.

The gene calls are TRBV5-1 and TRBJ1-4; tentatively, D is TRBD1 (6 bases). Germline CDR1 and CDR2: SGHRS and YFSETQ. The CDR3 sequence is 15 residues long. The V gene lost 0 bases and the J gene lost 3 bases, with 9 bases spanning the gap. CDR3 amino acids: CASSLDREPNEKLFF. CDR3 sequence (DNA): TGCGCCAGCAGCTTGGACAGGGAGCCTAATGAAAAACTGTTTTTT.

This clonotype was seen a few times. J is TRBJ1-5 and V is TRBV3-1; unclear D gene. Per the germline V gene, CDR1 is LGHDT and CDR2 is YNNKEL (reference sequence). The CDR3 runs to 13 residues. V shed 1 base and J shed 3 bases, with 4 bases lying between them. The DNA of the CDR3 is TGTGCCAGCAGCCAAGCTTACAATCAGCCCCAGCATTTT. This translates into CASSQAYNQPQHF.

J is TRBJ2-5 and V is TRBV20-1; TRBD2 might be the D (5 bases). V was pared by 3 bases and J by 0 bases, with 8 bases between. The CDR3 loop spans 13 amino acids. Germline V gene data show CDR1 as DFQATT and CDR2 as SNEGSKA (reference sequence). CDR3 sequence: CSASGEYQETQYF. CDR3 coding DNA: TGCAGTGCTAGCGGGGAGTACCAAGAGACCCAGTACTTC.

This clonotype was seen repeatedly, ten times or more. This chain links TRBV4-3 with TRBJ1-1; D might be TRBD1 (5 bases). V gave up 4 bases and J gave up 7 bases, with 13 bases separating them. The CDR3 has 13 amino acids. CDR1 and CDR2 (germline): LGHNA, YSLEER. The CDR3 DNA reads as TGCGCCAGCAGCCGACAGAGACGTGGTGAAGCTTTCTTT. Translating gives CASSRQRRGEAFF.

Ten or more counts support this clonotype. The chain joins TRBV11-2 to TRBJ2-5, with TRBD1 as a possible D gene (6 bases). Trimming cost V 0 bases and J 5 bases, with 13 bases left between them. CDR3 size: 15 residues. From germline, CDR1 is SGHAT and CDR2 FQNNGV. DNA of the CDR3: TGTGCCAGCAGCTTAGAGCCAGGGGCCCAGGAGACCCAGTACTTC. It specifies CASSLEPGAQETQYF.

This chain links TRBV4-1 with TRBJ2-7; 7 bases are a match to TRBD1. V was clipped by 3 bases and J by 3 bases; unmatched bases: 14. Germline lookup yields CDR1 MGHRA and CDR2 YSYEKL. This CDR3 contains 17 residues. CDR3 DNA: TGCGCCAGCAGCCAGGATGGGGTGACGGGACAGTACTACGAGCAGTACGTC. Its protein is CASSQDGVTGQYYEQYV.

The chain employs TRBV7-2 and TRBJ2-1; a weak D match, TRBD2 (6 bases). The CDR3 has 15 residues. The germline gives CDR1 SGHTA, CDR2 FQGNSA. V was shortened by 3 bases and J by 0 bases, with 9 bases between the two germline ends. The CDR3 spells CASSLAGYSYNEQFF. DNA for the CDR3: TGTGCCAGCAGCTTGGCGGGGTACTCCTACAATGAGCAGTTCTTC.

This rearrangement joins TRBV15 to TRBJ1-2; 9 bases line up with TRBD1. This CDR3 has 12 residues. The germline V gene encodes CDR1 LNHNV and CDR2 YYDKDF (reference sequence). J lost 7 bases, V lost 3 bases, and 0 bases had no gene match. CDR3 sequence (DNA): TGTGCCACCAGCAGGGACAGGGGTGGCTACACCTTC. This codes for CATSRDRGGYTF.

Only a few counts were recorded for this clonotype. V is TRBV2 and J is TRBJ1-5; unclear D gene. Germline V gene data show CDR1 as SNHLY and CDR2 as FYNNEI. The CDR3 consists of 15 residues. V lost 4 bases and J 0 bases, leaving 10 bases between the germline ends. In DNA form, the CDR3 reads TGTGCCAGCAGTGTCGGCCCTCATAGCAATCAGCCCCAGCATTTT. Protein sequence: CASSVGPHSNQPQHF.

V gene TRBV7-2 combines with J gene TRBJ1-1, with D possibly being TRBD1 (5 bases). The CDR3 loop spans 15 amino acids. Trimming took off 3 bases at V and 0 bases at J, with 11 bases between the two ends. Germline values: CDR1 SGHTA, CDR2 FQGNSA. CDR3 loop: CASSFSVTVNTEAFF. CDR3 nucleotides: TGTGCCAGCAGCTTCTCGGTGACAGTGAACACTGAAGCTTTCTTT.

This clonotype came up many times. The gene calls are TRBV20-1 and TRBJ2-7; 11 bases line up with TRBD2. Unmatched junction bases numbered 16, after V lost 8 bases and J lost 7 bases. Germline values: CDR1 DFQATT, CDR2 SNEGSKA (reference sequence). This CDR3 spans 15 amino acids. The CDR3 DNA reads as TGCAGTACCCCAGCCCCCCTAGCGGGGGGAGAGGAGCAGTACTTC. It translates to CSTPAPLAGGEEQYF.

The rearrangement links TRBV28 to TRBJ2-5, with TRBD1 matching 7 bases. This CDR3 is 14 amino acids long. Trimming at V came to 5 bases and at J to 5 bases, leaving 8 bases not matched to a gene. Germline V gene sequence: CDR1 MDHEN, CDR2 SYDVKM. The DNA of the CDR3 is TGTGCCAGCAGTCGAACAGGGGTAGTGGAGACCCAGTACTTC. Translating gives CASSRTGVVETQYF.

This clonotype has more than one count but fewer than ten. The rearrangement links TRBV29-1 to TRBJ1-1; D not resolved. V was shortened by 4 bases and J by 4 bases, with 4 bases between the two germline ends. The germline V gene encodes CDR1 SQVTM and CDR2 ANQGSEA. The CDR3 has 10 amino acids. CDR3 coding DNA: TGCAGCGTTGGTAGCACTGAAGCTTTCTTT. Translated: CSVGSTEAFF.

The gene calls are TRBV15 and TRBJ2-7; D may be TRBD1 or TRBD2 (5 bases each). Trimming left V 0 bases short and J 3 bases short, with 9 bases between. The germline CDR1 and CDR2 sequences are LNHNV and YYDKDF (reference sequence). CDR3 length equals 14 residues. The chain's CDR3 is CATSRDEGNYEQYF. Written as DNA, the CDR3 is TGTGCCACCAGCAGAGATGAGGGGAACTACGAGCAGTACTTC.

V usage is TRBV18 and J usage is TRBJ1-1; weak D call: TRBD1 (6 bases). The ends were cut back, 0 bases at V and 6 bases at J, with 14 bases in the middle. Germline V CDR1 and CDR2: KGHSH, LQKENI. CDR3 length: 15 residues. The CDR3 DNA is TGTGCCAGCTCACCACCAGGTGGGGGCCCCCCTGAAGCTTTCTTT. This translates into CASSPPGGGPPEAFF.

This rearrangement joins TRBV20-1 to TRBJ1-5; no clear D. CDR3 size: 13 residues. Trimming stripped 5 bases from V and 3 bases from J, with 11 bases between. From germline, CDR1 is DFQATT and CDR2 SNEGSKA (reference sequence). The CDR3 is CSAVASLNQPQHF. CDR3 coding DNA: TGCAGTGCTGTAGCCAGCCTCAATCAGCCCCAGCATTTT.

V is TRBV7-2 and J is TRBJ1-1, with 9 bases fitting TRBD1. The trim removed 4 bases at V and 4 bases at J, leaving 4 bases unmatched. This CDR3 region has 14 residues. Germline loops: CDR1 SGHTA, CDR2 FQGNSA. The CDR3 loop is CASSSNRGLTEAFF. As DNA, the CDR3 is TGTGCCAGCAGCTCCAACAGGGGGCTCACTGAAGCTTTCTTT.

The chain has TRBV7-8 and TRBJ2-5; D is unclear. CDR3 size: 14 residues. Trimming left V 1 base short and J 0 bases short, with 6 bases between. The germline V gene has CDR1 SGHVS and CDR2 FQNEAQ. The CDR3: CASSLGVYQETQYF. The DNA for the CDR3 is TGTGCCAGCAGCTTAGGGGTTTACCAAGAGACCCAGTACTTC.

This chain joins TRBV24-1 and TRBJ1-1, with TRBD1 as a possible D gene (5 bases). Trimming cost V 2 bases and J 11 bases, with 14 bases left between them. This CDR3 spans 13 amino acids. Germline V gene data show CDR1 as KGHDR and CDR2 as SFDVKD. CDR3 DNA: TGTGCCACCAGTGATTCCGTCAGGGATAGGGCTTTCTTT. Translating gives CATSDSVRDRAFF.